This T cell receptor (beta chain) stems from a study of CD8+ T cells in alopecia areata. Points from the study as a whole: Scalp sample data also include resident alphabeta T cells from normal skin. With one nonresponder, baseline CD8+ expansion's link to response remains uncertain. Higher clonality than in normal scalp was seen in lesional scalp, especially alopecia totalis/universalis.

As the sequencing template, cDNA was produced by extracting RNA and reverse transcribing it. Profiling relied on immunoSEQ multiplex PCR, and the TCRdb table lists in-frame clones only, not all of them. Of over 85,000 clones in the sample, 70% to 80% are singletons; the top ten hold roughly a sixth. This sample's treatment: oral pan-JAK inhibitor, 5-10 mg twice daily. This CDR3 region has 13 residues. The V end lost 4 bases, the J end lost 4 bases, and 11 bases lay between the germline ends. Germline lookup yields CDR1 SQVTM and CDR2 ANQGSEA. A remark on this clone: What it binds is unknown.

Specimen: CD8+ T cells sorted from blood, collected at week 44, from a patient treated with tofacitinib. This TCR was sampled from a human donor with alopecia areata. The V gene is TRBV29-1, the J gene TRBJ1-5; weak D call: TRBD1 (6 bases). The CDR3 sequence: CSVVTGRNQPQHF. DNA for the CDR3: TGCAGCGTTGTAACAGGGAGGAATCAGCCCCAGCATTTT.